Below, 26 T cell receptor beta chains from the same sample are listed, as sequenced in a study of circulating and synovial CD4+ cells in juvenile arthritis. Using immunoSEQ multiplex PCR, the repertoire was profiled, and TCRdb retains in-frame clones only, with some absent. The sample lists about 3,500 clones; more than 80% were seen once. Sequenced input: CD4+ T cells from synovial fluid. The source is a human donor with juvenile idiopathic arthritis.

The rearrangement links TRBV11-2 to TRBJ2-3; 13 bases map to TRBD2. With 4 bases clipped from V and 8 bases from J, the junction kept 9 bases outside the gene matches. The CDR3 is 16 amino acids. CDR1 and CDR2 (germline): SGHAT, FQNNGV. In nucleotides, the CDR3 is TGTGCCAGCAGCTCAACTAGCGGGGGGGCGAGGGGTACGCAGTATTTT. Translated: CASSSTSGGARGTQYF.

The rearrangement uses TRBV9 and TRBJ2-3, with a possible D match to TRBD2 (6 bases). The CDR3 contains 16 residues. CDR1 is SGDLS and CDR2 is YYNGEE in the germline V gene. V lost 0 bases, J lost 3 bases, and 14 bases lay in between. The CDR3, as DNA: TGTGCCAGCAGCGTAGTTCCCACTAGCATGACAGATACGCAGTATTTT. Protein: CASSVVPTSMTDTQYF.

The chain carries TRBV18 and TRBJ2-3, with a possible D match to TRBD1 (6 bases). V lost 3 bases to trimming and J lost 5 bases, with 18 bases between them. The CDR3 is 16 residues long. Germline assignment: CDR1 KGHSH and CDR2 LQKENI. The CDR3 spells CASSPFADRSLDTQYF. In nucleotides, the CDR3 is TGTGCCAGCTCACCCTTCGCCGACAGGAGTTTAGATACGCAGTATTTT.

The chain links TRBV4-2 to TRBJ2-1; TRBD2 matches 15 bases. V trimming: 1 base; J trimming: 7 bases; junction bases outside the gene matches: 5. The length of the CDR3 is 17 residues. CDR1 is LGHNA, CDR2 YNFKEQ, per germline. CDR3: CASSQVIGTSGRNEQFF. The CDR3 DNA is TGTGCCAGCAGCCAAGTAATAGGGACTAGCGGGAGGAATGAGCAGTTCTTC.

The rearrangement joins TRBV5-1 to TRBJ2-5; possibly TRBD2 for D (5 bases). Trimming removed 0 bases at V and 5 bases at J, with 14 bases between. The CDR3 sequence is 15 residues long. Germline CDR1 is SGHRS and CDR2 is YFSETQ. In nucleotides, the CDR3 is TGCGCCAGCAGCTTGGCCGAGGGAGTCTCTGAGACCCAGTACTTC. Its translation: CASSLAEGVSETQYF. Drawing the rest from reference TRBV5-1 and TRBJ2-5, the complete variable domain is KAGVTQTPRYLIKTRGQQVTLSCSPISGHRSVSWYQQTPGQGLQFLFEYFSETQRNKGNFPGRFSGRQFSNSRSEMNVSTLELGDSALYLCASSLAEGVSETQYFGPGTRLLVL.

The rearrangement uses TRBV2 and TRBJ1-5, with D perhaps matching TRBD1 (5 bases). The V gene's germline CDR1 is SNHLY and CDR2 FYNNEI. The V and J ends lost 2 bases and 4 bases respectively, with 9 bases between them. CDR3 length: 14 residues. In DNA, the CDR3 is TGTGCCAGCAGTGAACAGGGTCGAAATCAGCCCCAGCATTTT. Translation gives CASSEQGRNQPQHF.

V gene TRBV29-1 combines with J gene TRBJ2-7, with no clear D. The germline V gene encodes CDR1 SQVTM and CDR2 ANQGSEA. V was pared by 4 bases and J by 0 bases, with 16 bases between. The CDR3 is 15 residues long. The CDR3 nucleotides are TGCAGCGTTGTTGACGTGGCAGGTCCCTCCTACGAGCAGTACTTC. The encoded protein is CSVVDVAGPSYEQYF.

The genes are TRBV6-5 and TRBJ1-1; D is undetermined. Trimming stripped 2 bases from V and 4 bases from J, with 8 bases between. Germline loops: CDR1 MNHEY, CDR2 SVGAGI. This CDR3 has 13 amino acids. The CDR3 protein is CASSYPASTEAFF. The CDR3 DNA reads as TGTGCCAGCAGTTACCCCGCGAGCACTGAAGCTTTCTTT.

This clone was seen a handful of times. The rearrangement joins TRBV5-6 to TRBJ1-3; 9 bases are a match to TRBD1. V shed 1 base, J shed 2 bases, and the junction held 1 base outside the gene matches. This CDR3 contains 15 residues. The germline V gene encodes CDR1 SGHDT and CDR2 YYEEEE. In DNA form, the CDR3 reads TGTGCCAGCAGCTTGACAGGGGGCGCTGGAAACACCATATATTTT. Its translation is CASSLTGGAGNTIYF.

This clone came up once. The chain is built from TRBV6-1 and TRBJ1-2; TRBD1 matches at 7 bases. CDR1 MNHNS and CDR2 SASEGT come from the germline V gene. V trimming: 5 bases; J trimming: 4 bases; junction bases outside the gene matches: 7. The CDR3 has 14 residues. CDR3 DNA sequence: TGTGCCAGCAGTTTAGACAGGGTGGGCTATGGCTACACCTTC. It codes for CASSLDRVGYGYTF.

The chain is built from TRBV30 and TRBJ2-1; 7 nucleotides match TRBD2. Germline assignment: CDR1 GTSNPN and CDR2 SVGIG (reference sequence). CDR3 length equals 15 residues. With 0 bases clipped from V and 5 bases from J, the junction kept 7 bases outside the gene matches. The CDR3 bases are TGTGCCTGGAGTGTCGGGCGGGAGATCGACAATGAGCAGTTCTTC. As protein: CAWSVGREIDNEQFF.

The V call is TRBV7-2, the J call TRBJ2-7, with D perhaps TRBD1 (6 bases). The V gene's germline CDR1 is SGHTA and CDR2 FQGNSA. Trimming took 5 bases from V and 0 from J, leaving 14 bases between them. The CDR3 is made up of 15 amino acids. The CDR3 DNA follows: TGTGCCAGCAGCCAGGGGCTTACGTACTCCTACGAGCAGTACTTC. It codes for CASSQGLTYSYEQYF.

For this clone: The junction differs from germline at one of its ends, possibly a read error. Other DNA sequences in the sample encode the same CDR3. The chain has TRBV30 and TRBJ1-1; the D gene is possibly TRBD1 (5 bases). Germline V gene data show CDR1 as GTSNPN and CDR2 as SVGIG (reference sequence). This CDR3 has 13 amino acids. In nucleotides, the CDR3 is TGTGCCTGGAGTGTACAACAGGCCCATGAAGCCTTCTTT. This translates into CAWSVQQAHEAFF.

The chain links TRBV25-1 to TRBJ2-5, with no clear D. Germline assignment: CDR1 MGHDK and CDR2 SYGVNS. This CDR3 is 13 amino acids long. The ends were cut back, 2 bases at V and 4 bases at J, with 8 bases in the middle. The CDR3 region is CASSEPPLETQYF. CDR3 DNA sequence: TGTGCCAGCAGTGAACCCCCACTAGAGACCCAGTACTTC.

The chain links TRBV19 to TRBJ1-1; no clear D gene. Trimming took 3 bases from V and 9 from J, leaving 11 bases between them. The germline CDR1 and CDR2 sequences are LNHDA and SQIVND (reference sequence). This CDR3 contains 12 residues. CDR3 nucleotide sequence: TGTGCCAGTAGTATGCTCTTCAGTCAAGCTTTCTTT. This translates into CASSMLFSQAFF.

This clone is a singleton in its sample. V usage is TRBV11-2 and J usage is TRBJ2-2, with TRBD2 matching over 8 bases. There are 14 residues in the CDR3. CDR1 and CDR2 from the germline V gene are SGHAT and FQNNGV. Losses at the gene ends were 5 bases for V and 6 bases for J; bases not matched to a gene: 5. CDR3 region: CASSLLAVPGELFF. The CDR3 bases are TGTGCCAGCAGCCTACTAGCGGTCCCCGGGGAGCTGTTTTTT.

In this sample, this clone turned up once. This sequence joins TRBV11-2 and TRBJ2-7; D is unresolved. Trimming removed 2 bases at V and 3 bases at J, with 5 bases between. There are 12 residues in the CDR3. Germline V lookup: CDR1 SGHAT, CDR2 FQNNGV. CDR3 sequence (DNA): TGTGCCAGCAGCTTAAACGGCTACGAGCAGTACTTC. The encoded protein is CASSLNGYEQYF.

The chain uses TRBV18 and TRBJ1-5, with 9 bases that match TRBD1. CDR3 length: 16 amino acids. The junction had 4 bases not matched to a gene; V was cut back by 4 bases and J by 0 bases. The germline CDR1 and CDR2 sequences are KGHSH and LQKENI. The CDR3 region is CASSRETGGSNQPQHF. The CDR3 nucleotides are TGTGCCAGCTCACGAGAGACAGGGGGTAGCAATCAGCCCCAGCATTTT.

The genes are TRBV5-1 and TRBJ2-3; D perhaps matches TRBD2 (6 bases). This CDR3 is 15 amino acids long. V shed 3 bases and J shed 1 base, with 12 bases lying between them. Germline loops: CDR1 SGHRS, CDR2 YFSETQ. The CDR3 nucleotides are TGCGCCAGCAGCTCGACTAGTGGGGGCACAGATACGCAGTATTTT. It codes for CASSSTSGGTDTQYF.

In the case of this clone: The same CDR3 can be traced to other DNA sequences in this sample. In DNA, the CDR3 is TGTGCCAGCAGCCAAGATGCGGGGTTCAACTCACCCCTCCACTTT. Amino acid sequence: CASSQDAGFNSPLHF. The chain couples TRBV4-2 to TRBJ1-6, with no clear D. The CDR3 covers 15 residues. Deletions cut 0 bases from V and 10 bases from J, with 13 bases between. The germline CDR1 and CDR2 sequences are LGHNA and YNFKEQ.

Remarks on this clone: Other DNA sequences in the same sample also yield this CDR3. V is TRBV7-2 and J is TRBJ1-6; 8 nucleotides line up with TRBD1. Trimming removed 1 base from V and 13 bases from J; junction bases left unmatched: 9. The CDR3 is 15 amino acids. Germline loops: CDR1 SGHTA, CDR2 FQGNSA. CDR3 nucleotides: TGTGCCAGCAGCTTAGAGGACAGGGTAACCTCCCCCCTCCACTTT. This gives the protein CASSLEDRVTSPLHF.

This chain connects TRBV19 to TRBJ2-3, with D perhaps matching TRBD2 (6 bases). From germline, CDR1 is LNHDA and CDR2 SQIVND (reference sequence). Trimming left V 3 bases short and J 4 bases short, with 29 bases between. The CDR3 consists of 20 residues. The CDR3 region is CASSMFSPRTTRIRADTQYF. The CDR3 DNA reads TGTGCCAGTAGTATGTTTTCCCCTCGGACTACCAGGATTCGGGCAGATACGCAGTATTTT.

The chain joins TRBV9 to TRBJ2-5; maybe TRBD2 (6 bases). Looked up from germline, CDR1 is SGDLS and CDR2 is YYNGEE. The CDR3 is 17 residues long. Trimming pared 2 bases from V and 7 bases from J, leaving 24 bases between. The CDR3: CASSVAWEDSRVATQYF. CDR3 nucleotides: TGTGCCAGCAGCGTGGCGTGGGAGGACTCCCGGGTAGCGACCCAGTACTTC. Full variable domain (rest looked up from reference TRBV9 and TRBJ2-5): DSGVTQTPKHLITATGQRVTLRCSPRSGDLSVYWYQQSLDQGLQFLIQYYNGEERAKGNILERFSAQQFPDLHSELNLSSLELGDSALYFCASSVAWEDSRVATQYFGPGTRLLVL.

In nucleotides, the CDR3 is TGCAGCGTTGATGGCAGGGGGAAGTATGGCTACACCTTC. It translates to CSVDGRGKYGYTF. The V and J genes are TRBV29-1 and TRBJ1-2; 7 bases are shared with TRBD1. The CDR3 covers 13 residues. J was trimmed by 5 bases and V by 3 bases; bases with no gene match: 6. Per the germline V gene, CDR1 is SQVTM and CDR2 is ANQGSEA.

The chain couples TRBV6-1 to TRBJ1-2; 9 nucleotides match TRBD1. Germline CDR1 MNHNS, CDR2 SASEGT. V lost 0 bases to trimming and J lost 4 bases; unmatched junction nucleotides: 6. The CDR3 loop spans 16 amino acids. CDR3 nucleotide sequence: TGTGCCAGCAGTGAAGCGCTCGTGACAGGGGGCTATGGCTACACCTTC. Translation gives CASSEALVTGGYGYTF.

This clone was seen just once. The chain employs TRBV2 and TRBJ2-2; D may be TRBD1 (6 bases). The CDR3 sequence is 14 residues long. Between the trimmed V and J ends, which lost 4 bases and 1 base, there was a span of 7 bases. The germline V gene has CDR1 SNHLY and CDR2 FYNNEI. CDR3 sequence: CASSVGQNTGELFF. The CDR3 DNA sequence: TGTGCCAGCAGTGTGGGACAGAACACCGGGGAGCTGTTTTTT.